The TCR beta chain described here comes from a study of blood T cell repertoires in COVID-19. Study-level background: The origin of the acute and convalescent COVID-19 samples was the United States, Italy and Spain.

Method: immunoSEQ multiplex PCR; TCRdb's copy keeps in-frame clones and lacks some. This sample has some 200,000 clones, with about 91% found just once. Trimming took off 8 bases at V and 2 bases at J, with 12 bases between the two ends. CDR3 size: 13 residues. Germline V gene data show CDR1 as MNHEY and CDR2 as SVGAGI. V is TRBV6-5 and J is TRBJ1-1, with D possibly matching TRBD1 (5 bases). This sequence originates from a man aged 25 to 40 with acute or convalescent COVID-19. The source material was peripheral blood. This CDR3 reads CASYQQANTEAFF. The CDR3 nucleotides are TGTGCCAGCTATCAACAGGCTAACACTGAAGCTTTCTTT.